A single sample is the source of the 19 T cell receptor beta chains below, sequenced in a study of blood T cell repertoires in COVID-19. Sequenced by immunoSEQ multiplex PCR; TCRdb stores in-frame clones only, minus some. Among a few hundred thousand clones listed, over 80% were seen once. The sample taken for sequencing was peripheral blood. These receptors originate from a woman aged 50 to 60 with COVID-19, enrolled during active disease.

CDR3 bases: TGCGCCAGCGCGACTAGTAAGGAGACCCAGTACTTC. Amino acid sequence: CASATSKETQYF. The V gene is TRBV10-1, the J gene TRBJ2-5, with D possibly matching TRBD2 (6 bases). V was trimmed by 8 bases and J by 5 bases, leaving 12 bases between them. CDR1 is WNHNN and CDR2 is SYGVQD in the germline V gene (reference sequence). The CDR3 extends over 12 amino acids.

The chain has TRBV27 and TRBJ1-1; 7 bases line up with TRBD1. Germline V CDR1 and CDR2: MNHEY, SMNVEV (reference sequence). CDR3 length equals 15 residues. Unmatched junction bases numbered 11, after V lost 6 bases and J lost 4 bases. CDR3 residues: CASSLERTGRTEAFF. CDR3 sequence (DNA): TGTGCCAGCAGCCTAGAAAGGACAGGTCGCACTGAAGCTTTCTTT.

CDR3 residues: CASSPRNWGELFF. For the CDR3, the DNA is TGCGCCAGCAGCCCCAGGAACTGGGGGGAGCTGTTTTTT. This rearrangement joins TRBV4-1 to TRBJ2-2; no reliable D call. The CDR3 extends over 13 amino acids. CDR1 and CDR2 from the germline V gene are MGHRA and YSYEKL. The V end was cut by 4 bases, the J end by 8 bases, with 11 bases between.

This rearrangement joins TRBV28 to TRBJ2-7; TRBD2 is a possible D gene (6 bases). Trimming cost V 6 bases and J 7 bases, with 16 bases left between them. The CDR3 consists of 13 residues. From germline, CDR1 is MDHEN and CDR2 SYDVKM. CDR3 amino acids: CASRRDLVGEQYF. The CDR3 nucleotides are TGTGCCAGCAGGAGGGACTTAGTGGGTGAGCAGTACTTC.

The CDR3 is CASSPGTSERQETQYF. In DNA, the CDR3 is TGTGCCAGCAGCCCGGGGACTAGCGAGAGACAAGAGACCCAGTACTTC. The chain couples TRBV11-2 to TRBJ2-5, with 10 bases identical to TRBD2. V lost 5 bases, J lost 2 bases, and 8 bases stayed unmatched. CDR1 and CDR2 (germline): SGHAT, FQNNGV. The CDR3 consists of 16 residues.

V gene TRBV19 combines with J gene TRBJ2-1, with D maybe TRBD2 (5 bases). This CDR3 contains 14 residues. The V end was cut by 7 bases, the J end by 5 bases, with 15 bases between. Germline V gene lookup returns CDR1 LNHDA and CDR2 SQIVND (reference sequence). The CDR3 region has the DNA TGTGCCAGTATGAGGGCGGCGAATGACAATGAGCAGTTCTTC. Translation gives CASMRAANDNEQFF.

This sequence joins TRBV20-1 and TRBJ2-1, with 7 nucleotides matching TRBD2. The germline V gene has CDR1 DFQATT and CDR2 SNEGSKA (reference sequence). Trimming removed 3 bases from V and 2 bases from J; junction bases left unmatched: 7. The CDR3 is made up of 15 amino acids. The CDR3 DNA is TGCAGTGCTAGTGTAACCGGGACTACCTACAATGAGCAGTTCTTC. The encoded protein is CSASVTGTTYNEQFF.

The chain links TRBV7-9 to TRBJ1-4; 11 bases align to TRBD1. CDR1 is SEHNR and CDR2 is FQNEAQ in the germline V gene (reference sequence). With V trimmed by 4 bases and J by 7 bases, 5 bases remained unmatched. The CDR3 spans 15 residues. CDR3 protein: CASSYWDRGTEKLFF. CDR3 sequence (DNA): TGTGCCAGCAGCTATTGGGACAGGGGGACTGAAAAACTGTTTTTT.

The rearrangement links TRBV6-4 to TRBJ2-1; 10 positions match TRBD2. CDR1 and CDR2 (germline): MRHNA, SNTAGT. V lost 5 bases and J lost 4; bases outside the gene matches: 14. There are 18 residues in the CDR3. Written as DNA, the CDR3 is TGTGCCAGCAGTTCCCTAGGGACTAGCGTCGCCCCTTACAATGAGCAGTTCTTC. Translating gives CASSSLGTSVAPYNEQFF.

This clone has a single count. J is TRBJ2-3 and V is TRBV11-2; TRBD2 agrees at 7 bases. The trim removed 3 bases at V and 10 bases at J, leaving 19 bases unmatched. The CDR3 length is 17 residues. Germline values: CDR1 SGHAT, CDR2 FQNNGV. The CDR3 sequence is CASSFRIVFGTIDAQYF. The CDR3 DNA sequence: TGTGCCAGCAGCTTCCGTATAGTGTTCGGGACTATTGACGCGCAGTATTTT.

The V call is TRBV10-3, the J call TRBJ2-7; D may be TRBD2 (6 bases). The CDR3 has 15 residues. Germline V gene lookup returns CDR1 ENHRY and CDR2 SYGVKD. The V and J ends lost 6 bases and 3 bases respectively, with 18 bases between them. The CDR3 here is CAIRKGLEPFYEQYF. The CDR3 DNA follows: TGTGCCATCAGGAAGGGACTGGAACCTTTCTACGAGCAGTACTTC.

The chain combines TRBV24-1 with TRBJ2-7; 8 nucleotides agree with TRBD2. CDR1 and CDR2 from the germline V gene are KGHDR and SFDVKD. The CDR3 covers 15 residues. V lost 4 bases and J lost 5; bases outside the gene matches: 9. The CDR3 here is CATSDPPSGSNEQYF. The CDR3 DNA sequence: TGTGCCACCAGTGACCCCCCCAGCGGGAGCAACGAGCAGTACTTC.

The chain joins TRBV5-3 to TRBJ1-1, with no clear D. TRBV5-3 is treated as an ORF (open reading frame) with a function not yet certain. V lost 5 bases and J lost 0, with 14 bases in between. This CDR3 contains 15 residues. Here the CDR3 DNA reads TGTGCCAGAAGGACTCCCGGCGGGTTGAACACTGAAGCTTTCTTT. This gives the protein CARRTPGGLNTEAFF.

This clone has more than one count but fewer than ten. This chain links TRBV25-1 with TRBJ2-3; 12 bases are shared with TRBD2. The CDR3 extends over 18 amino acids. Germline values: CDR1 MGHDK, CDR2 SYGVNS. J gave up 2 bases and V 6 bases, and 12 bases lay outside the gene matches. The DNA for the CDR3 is TGTGCCAGCAGGACATTTATGACTAGCGGGGGCCTCACAGATACGCAGTATTTT. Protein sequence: CASRTFMTSGGLTDTQYF.

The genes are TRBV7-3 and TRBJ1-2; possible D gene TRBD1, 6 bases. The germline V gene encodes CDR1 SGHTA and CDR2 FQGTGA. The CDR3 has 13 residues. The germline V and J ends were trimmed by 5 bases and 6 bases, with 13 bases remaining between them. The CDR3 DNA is TGTGCCAGCAGCGGAGCCCAGGGGAATGGCTACACCTTC. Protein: CASSGAQGNGYTF.

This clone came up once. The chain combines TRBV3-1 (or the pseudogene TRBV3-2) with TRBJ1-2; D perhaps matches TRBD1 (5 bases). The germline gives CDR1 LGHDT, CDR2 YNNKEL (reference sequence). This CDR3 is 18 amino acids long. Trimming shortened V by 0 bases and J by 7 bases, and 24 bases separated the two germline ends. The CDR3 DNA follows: TGTGCCAGCAGCCAAGAACCGGGGGTACTCTCCTCGCGGGGTGGCTACACCTTC. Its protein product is CASSQEPGVLSSRGGYTF.

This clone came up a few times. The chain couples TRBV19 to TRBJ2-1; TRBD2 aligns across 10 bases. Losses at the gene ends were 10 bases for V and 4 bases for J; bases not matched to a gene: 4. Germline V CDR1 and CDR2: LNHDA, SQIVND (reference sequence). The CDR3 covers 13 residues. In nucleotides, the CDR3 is TGTGCCACCGCGACTAGCGGGTACAATGAGCAGTTCTTC. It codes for CATATSGYNEQFF.

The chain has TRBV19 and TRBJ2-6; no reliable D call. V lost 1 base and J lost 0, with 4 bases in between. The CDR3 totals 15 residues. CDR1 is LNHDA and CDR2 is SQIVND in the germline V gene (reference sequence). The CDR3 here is CASSIGVSGANVLTF. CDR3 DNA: TGTGCCAGTAGTATAGGAGTCTCTGGGGCCAACGTCCTGACTTTC. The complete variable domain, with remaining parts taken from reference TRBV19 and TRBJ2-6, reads DGGITQSPKYLFRKEGQNVTLSCEQNLNHDAMYWYRQDPGQGLRLIYYSQIVNDFQKGDIAEGYSVSREKKESFPLTVTSAQKNPTAFYLCASSIGVSGANVLTFGAGSRLTVL.

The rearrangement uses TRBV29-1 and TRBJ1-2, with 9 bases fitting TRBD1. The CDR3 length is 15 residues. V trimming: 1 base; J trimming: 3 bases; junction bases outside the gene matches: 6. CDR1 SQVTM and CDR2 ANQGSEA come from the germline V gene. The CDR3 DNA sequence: TGCAGCGTTGAAGCCCGGGACAGGGAGCACTATGGCTACACCTTC. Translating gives CSVEARDREHYGYTF.